This TCR beta chain was found in a study of technical replicates of blood from several donors. The CDR3 loop spans 17 amino acids. CDR1 and CDR2 from the germline V gene are MGHRA and YSYEKL. Trimming removed 2 bases from V and 7 bases from J; junction bases left unmatched: 11. The data were produced by immunoSEQ multiplex PCR, yet TCRdb's version contains in-frame clones alone and is incomplete. This sample has about 83,000 clones, with 75% to 95% found just once. The sequencing sample was made of T cells isolated from PBMCs. The receptor was isolated from a human donor in good health. This rearrangement joins TRBV4-1 to TRBJ2-1; 10 bases match TRBD2. This CDR3 is CASSQPAGQREGNEQFF. CDR3 coding DNA: TGCGCCAGCAGCCAACCGGCCGGCCAGCGGGAGGGGAATGAGCAGTTCTTC.